This T cell receptor (beta chain) was sequenced during a study of identical twins. Using its own MiXCR run on the 5' RACE reads, TCRdb lists one record per CDR3 protein. The data show 420,000 or so distinct CDR3 sequences, about 18% seen once. Germline-derived CDR1 and CDR2 are SGHTA and FQGNSA. The CDR3 sequence is 15 residues long. The V end lost 0 bases, the J end lost 3 bases, and 9 bases lay between the germline ends. Sequenced input: naive T cells sorted from blood. This sequence was found in a man aged 50-60 years in good health. The chain employs TRBV7-2 and TRBJ1-5, with TRBD1 as a possible D gene (6 bases). The CDR3 DNA sequence: TGTGCCAGCAGCTTAGCGACAGGCTACAATCAGCCCCAGCATTTT. Translating gives CASSLATGYNQPQHF.